The next 28 T cell receptor beta chains were all read from a single sample in a study of tumor and adjacent non-tumor tissue in lung cancer. A modified ARM-PCR protocol with three rounds of nested PCR amplified TCRbeta. TCRdb reprocessed the multiplex PCR reads via MiXCR and lists one record per CDR3 protein. In the table there are roughly 81,000 distinct CDR3 sequences, 65% to 75% of which are singletons. The template was RNA from unsorted bulk tissue. What was sequenced was lung tumor tissue. The receptors were gathered from a woman aged 70 to 79 with non-small cell lung cancer.

For this clonotype: One end of the junction varies from germline; a read error may be responsible. The chain is built from TRBV12-3 or TRBV12-4 and TRBJ2-7; 7 bases align to TRBD2. This CDR3 is built from 16 residues. As DNA, the CDR3 is TGTACCAGCAGTCTAGTGGGGGGGTTGCGATCCTACGAGCAGTACTTC. It codes for CTSSLVGGLRSYEQYF.

A word on this clonotype: At one boundary the junction diverges from the germline segment, which might be a read error. The chain employs TRBV6-5 and TRBJ2-5, with D maybe TRBD2 (7 bases). CDR1 MNHEY and CDR2 SVGAGI come from the germline V gene. The CDR3 spans 16 residues. CDR3 sequence reads: CASSYLLREGEETRYF. The CDR3, as DNA: TGCGCCAGCAGTTACTTGCTTAGGGAGGGGGAAGAGACCCGGTACTTC.

Comment on this clonotype: The junction departs from germline at one end; a sequencing error may be responsible. The chain recombines TRBV29-1 with TRBJ1-2; D unresolved. This CDR3 has 12 amino acids. Germline V gives CDR1 SQVTM, CDR2 ANQGSEA. The DNA for the CDR3 is TGCAGCGTTTATGGTTGGCGCTCTGGCTACACCTTT. Protein product: CSVYGWRSGYTF.

The genes are TRBV20-1 and TRBJ1-2; tentative D call: TRBD1 (6 bases). Germline CDR1 is DFQATT and CDR2 is SNEGSKA (reference sequence). The CDR3 is 14 residues long. With 1 base removed from V and 1 base from J, the gap between germline ends came to 10 bases. CDR3 sequence reads: CSARADSINYGYTF. For the CDR3, the DNA is TGCAGTGCTAGAGCGGACAGTATTAACTATGGCTACACCTTC.

This sequence joins TRBV19 and TRBJ2-3; TRBD2 matches at 7 bases. Germline loops: CDR1 LNHDA, CDR2 SQIVND (reference sequence). Losses at the gene ends were 0 bases for V and 9 bases for J; bases not matched to a gene: 12. The CDR3 sequence is 16 residues long. CDR3 DNA sequence: TGTGCCAGTAGTATAGATGCCCGGGGAGGGCGGCGGACGCAGTATTTT. This gives the protein CASSIDARGGRRTQYF. The full variable domain, rest sourced from reference TRBV19 and TRBJ2-3, is DGGITQSPKYLFRKEGQNVTLSCEQNLNHDAMYWYRQDPGQGLRLIYYSQIVNDFQKGDIAEGYSVSREKKESFPLTVTSAQKNPTAFYLCASSIDARGGRRTQYFGPGTRLTVL.

About this clonotype itself: Since no conserved phenylalanine or tryptophan closes the CDR3, a read error is the likely cause. The genes are TRBV12-3 or TRBV12-4 and TRBJ1-4; D remains ambiguous. The CDR3 runs 14 residues. V gave up 1 base and J gave up 10 bases, with 13 bases separating them. The CDR3 here is CASSLDGIRVKLFI. In DNA form, the CDR3 reads TGTGCCAGCAGTTTAGATGGGATTCGGGTAAAACTGTTTATT.

This clonotype was observed once. This may stem from a read error, because a much larger clone lies one nucleotide away. The CDR3 protein is CASSLSGTRSYEQYF. CDR3 bases: TGTGCCAGCAGTTTATCGGGGACTAGGTCCTACGAGCAGTACTTC. The V call is TRBV28, the J call TRBJ2-7, with 8 nucleotides matching TRBD2. V lost 1 base and J lost 1; bases outside the gene matches: 3. The CDR3 runs to 15 residues. The germline gives CDR1 MDHEN, CDR2 SYDVKM.

The gene calls are TRBV28 and TRBJ1-5, with D perhaps matching TRBD1 (5 bases). The germline V gene has CDR1 MDHEN and CDR2 SYDVKM. V lost 1 base, J lost 9 bases, and 13 bases lay in between. The CDR3 has 14 amino acids. CDR3 in DNA: TGTGCCAGCAGTTTATTGGCGGGGGTTCGGCCCCAGCATTTT. Residues: CASSLLAGVRPQHF.

By sample share, this clonotype is medium-sized. The chain links TRBV29-1 to TRBJ2-1; the match to TRBD2 covers 8 bases. Losses at the gene ends were 8 bases for V and 3 bases for J; bases not matched to a gene: 12. Germline CDR1 SQVTM, CDR2 ANQGSEA. The CDR3 runs to 15 residues. CDR3 in DNA: TGCAGCCCGAGACCCTACGCGGGGGGCTACAATGAGCAGTTCTTC. This encodes CSPRPYAGGYNEQFF.

This clonotype was found once. This may be a read error: a much more frequent sequence differs by one nucleotide. This sequence joins TRBV6-4 and TRBJ2-1; the D gene is possibly TRBD1 (6 bases). The CDR3 spans 15 residues. Germline V lookup: CDR1 MRHNA, CDR2 SNTAGT. The CDR3, as DNA: TGTGCCAGCAGCGTGGACAGCGAGACGTACAAAGAGCAGTTCTTC. It is translated as CASSVDSETYKEQFF.

A note on this clonotype: The conserved phenylalanine or tryptophan is not found at the CDR3 terminus, so this likely reflects a read error. This rearrangement joins TRBV12-3 or TRBV12-4 to TRBJ1-2, with 7 bases that match TRBD1. The CDR3 contains 16 residues. The V and J ends lost 6 bases and 5 bases, in that order; junction bases with no gene match: 15. CDR3 nucleotide sequence: TGTGCCAGCAGCCCAGACAGGGTGGATTTAAGATATGGCTACACCTCC. Amino acid sequence: CASSPDRVDLRYGYTS.

Worth noting for this clonotype: Mismatch with germline at one junction end may stem from a read error. The chain carries TRBV24-1 and TRBJ1-1; D uncertain. The CDR3 is 14 amino acids. CDR1 KGHDR and CDR2 SFDVKD come from the germline V gene. CDR3 region: CGTSDPKGSQAAFF. The DNA for the CDR3 is TGTGGCACCAGTGATCCGAAAGGTAGTCAGGCAGCTTTCTTT.

About this clonotype itself: Germline is not matched at one junction end, which may reflect a read error. The chain has TRBV10-2 and TRBJ2-7; tentatively, D is TRBD2 (6 bases). The length of the CDR3 is 14 residues. Per the germline V gene, CDR1 is WSHSY and CDR2 is SAAADI. The CDR3 sequence: CASRESGDSGEQHF. CDR3 bases: TGCGCCAGCAGAGAGTCGGGGGATTCGGGGGAGCAGCACTTC.

This clonotype is categorized as medium-sized. The rearrangement uses TRBV11-3 and TRBJ2-2; the D gene is possibly TRBD1 (5 bases). Trimming took off 2 bases at V and 0 bases at J, with 13 bases between the two ends. The CDR3 runs to 17 residues. Germline CDR1 SGHNT, CDR2 YENEEA. The CDR3 sequence is CASSLSPGKTNTGELFF. CDR3 nucleotides: TGTGCCAGCAGCTTAAGTCCAGGGAAGACGAACACCGGGGAGCTGTTTTTT.

Concerning this clonotype itself: A much larger clone sits a single nucleotide away, making a read error possible. V and J are TRBV20-1 and TRBJ2-1; tentatively, D is TRBD2 (5 bases). With 0 bases removed from V and 5 bases from J, the gap between germline ends came to 14 bases. The CDR3 is 15 amino acids. Germline-derived CDR1 and CDR2 are DFQATT and SNEGSKA (reference sequence). The CDR3 bases are TGCAGTGCTAGAGATTGGGGTAGCGTCCACAATGAGCAGTTCTTC. This sequence encodes CSARDWGSVHNEQFF.

On this clonotype itself: A clone one base away is much larger, so this may be a read error. This chain joins TRBV7-3 and TRBJ1-1; D unresolved. Germline lookup yields CDR1 SGHTA and CDR2 FQGTGA. The length of the CDR3 is 14 residues. CDR3 coding DNA: TGTGCCAGCAGCTTATACGGGTTAGGCACTGAACCTTTCTTT. This translates into CASSLYGLGTEPFF.

Concerning this clonotype: The junction departs from the called germline gene at one end, perhaps through a read error. The rearrangement links TRBV7-2 to TRBJ2-7; unclear D gene. This CDR3 has 13 residues. Germline V gene lookup returns CDR1 SGHTA and CDR2 FQGNSA. The CDR3 DNA follows: TGTGCCAGCAGCTCATACAGTGCCGGCGAGGAGTACTTC. Translated: CASSSYSAGEEYF.

To note about this clonotype: Sequence at one end of the junction differs from germline and may be a read error. The chain links TRBV5-1 to TRBJ2-1, with no clear D. The CDR3 sequence is 13 residues long. Per germline, CDR1 SGHRS and CDR2 YFSETQ. In DNA form, the CDR3 reads TGCGGCAGCAGCTTTGGACCCTACAATGAGCAGTTCTTC. Translation gives CGSSFGPYNEQFF.

For this clonotype: A junction boundary mismatches the germline segment, possibly from a read error. The rearrangement joins TRBV5-5 to TRBJ2-7; D is ambiguous. Germline loops: CDR1 SGHKS, CDR2 YYEKEE (reference sequence). This CDR3 is built from 15 residues. The CDR3 here is CASSLVSRVSYKQYF. CDR3 DNA sequence: TGTGCCAGCAGCTTGGTATCACGGGTCTCCTACAAGCAGTACTTC.

Notes on this clonotype: Given the absence of the conserved phenylalanine or tryptophan at the CDR3 end, a read error is likely. The rearrangement links TRBV6-1 to TRBJ1-5, with TRBD1 as a possible D gene (5 bases). The germline gives CDR1 MNHNS, CDR2 SASEGT. This CDR3 spans 13 amino acids. Trimming took 6 bases from V and 7 from J, leaving 13 bases between them. The DNA for the CDR3 is TGTGCCAGCAGCGACAGTATGGGCCAGCCCCAGCATTAC. This codes for CASSDSMGQPQHY.

Points on this clonotype: The final CDR3 position lacks the conserved phenylalanine or tryptophan, pointing to a likely read error. J is TRBJ1-2 and V is TRBV30; the D gene is possibly TRBD1 (5 bases). Looked up from germline, CDR1 is GTSNPN and CDR2 is SVGIG (reference sequence). This CDR3 comprises 15 residues. V dropped 4 bases and J dropped 3 bases, with 18 bases sitting between them. CDR3 DNA sequence: TGTGCCTGGATCCCTCGGGAACGGGGGGACTATGGCTACACCATC. Translated, it gives CAWIPRERGDYGYTI.

On this clonotype: A clone one base away is much larger, so this may be a read error. This chain uses TRBV28 with TRBJ1-5, with 7 nucleotides matching TRBD1. V trimming: 7 bases; J trimming: 7 bases; junction bases outside the gene matches: 7. This CDR3 is 13 amino acids long. In germline, CDR1 is MDHEN, CDR2 SYDVKM. CDR3 nucleotide sequence: TGTGCCAGCATAGACAGGGTCGGGCAGCCCCAGCATTTT. This encodes CASIDRVGQPQHF.

Notes on this clonotype: A clone one base away is much larger, so this may be a read error. This sequence joins TRBV5-1 and TRBJ2-5; a weak D match, TRBD2 (6 bases). Per the germline V gene, CDR1 is SGHRS and CDR2 is YFSETQ. The CDR3 length is 12 residues. The CDR3 here is CASSRGEDTQYF. The CDR3 coding sequence is TGCGCCAGCAGCCGCGGGGAAGATACCCAGTACTTC.

V gene TRBV28 combines with J gene TRBJ2-2; D may be TRBD1 (7 bases). V gave up 6 bases and J gave up 4 bases, with 18 bases separating them. The CDR3 is made up of 16 amino acids. Germline CDR1 MDHEN, CDR2 SYDVKM. The CDR3 DNA sequence: TGTGCCAGCAGACGAGACAGGGAGGATGGCACCGGGGAGCTGTTTTTT. It encodes CASRRDREDGTGELFF.

Only one count was recorded for this clonotype. Likely a read error: the CDR3 ends without its conserved phenylalanine or tryptophan. The DNA is left out, because the CDR3 cannot be placed on it with certainty; the CDR3 is given as TCRdb lists it. The rearrangement links TRBV10-3 to TRBJ2-1; the DNA was not used to check the table's D call, TRBD1. The CDR3 is 13 amino acids long, termini counted. The V gene's germline CDR1 is ENHRY and CDR2 SYGVKD. This CDR3 is CAISESGVGTQYV.

CDR3 loop: CARRRQCWDGYTF. CDR3 nucleotide sequence: TGTGCCAGGAGGCGACAGTGTTGGGATGGCTACACCTTC. This chain uses TRBV6-1 with TRBJ1-2; possible D gene TRBD1, 5 bases. V shed 9 bases and J shed 6 bases, with 17 bases lying between them. Germline values: CDR1 MNHNS, CDR2 SASEGT. The CDR3 spans 13 residues.

Details on this clonotype: At one end the junction does not follow the germline gene, possibly because of a read error. The V gene is TRBV12-3 or TRBV12-4, the J gene TRBJ2-2; 7 bases are a match to TRBD2. CDR3 length: 15 residues. CDR3 region: CDSSRGVSGPGELFF. DNA of the CDR3: TGTGACAGCAGCCGCGGAGTTAGCGGGCCCGGGGAGCTGTTTTTT.

This clonotype showed up many times. The chain couples TRBV20-1 to TRBJ1-5; no clear D gene. In germline, CDR1 is DFQATT, CDR2 SNEGSKA (reference sequence). Trimming shortened V by 2 bases and J by 4 bases, and 12 bases separated the two germline ends. This CDR3 region has 14 residues. Here the CDR3 reads CSARRGQINQPQHF. In nucleotides, the CDR3 is TGCAGTGCTAGACGGGGTCAGATTAATCAGCCCCAGCATTTT.